The 2 T cell receptor beta chains presented below share a single source sample, sequenced in a study of a mutant IDH1 vaccine in newly diagnosed glioma. The table came from immunoSEQ multiplex PCR; TCRdb's copy has only in-frame clones and leaves some out. The sample gives around 56,000 clones, approximately 81% of which show up once; approximately 3.1% is in the top ten. Antigen specificity for these receptors is unknown. Specified time point: week 5, during vaccination. What each vaccine dose contained was 300 ug of mutant IDH1 20-mer peptide, accompanied by topical imiquimod. The sequenced sample was PBMCs, obtained from a glioma patient whose treatment included an IDH1 peptide vaccine. The receptors originated from a man younger than 40 with glioma.

The V call is TRBV27, the J call TRBJ1-4; D ambiguous. The CDR3 runs 15 residues. Germline CDR1 is MNHEY and CDR2 is SMNVEV (reference sequence). The germline V and J ends were trimmed by 3 bases and 7 bases, with 15 bases remaining between them. The CDR3 DNA reads as TGTGCCAGCAGTTTGACCCGGCGTGCGGGTGAAAAACTGTTTTTT. Its protein product is CASSLTRRAGEKLFF.

This chain connects TRBV28 to TRBJ2-3; D not resolved. V was clipped by 3 bases and J by 2 bases, with 3 bases between them. In germline, CDR1 is MDHEN, CDR2 SYDVKM. The CDR3 loop spans 12 amino acids. This CDR3 reads CASSFFTDTQYF. The CDR3 DNA is TGTGCCAGCAGTTTTTTCACAGATACGCAGTATTTT.